These T cell receptor beta chains were read from a single sample in a study of shared clonotypes between healthy human individuals. Clones were sequenced by immunoSEQ multiplex PCR, and TCRdb holds only the in-frame ones, with some missing. This table holds about 1 million clones, 75% found once. Sequencing used memory CD4+ T cells sorted from blood. These TCRs come from a man aged 18 to 29 in good health. Both conserved end residues are part of each CDR3. The D gene is left open where the match is weak. For some rows the clone size is stated as once, few or many, or as a class when expanded; others skip it.

>TRBV5-1|-|TRBD2|TRBJ2-3
TGCGCCAGCAGCCAAGCGGGGCCTAGCACAGATACGCAGTATTTT
CASSQAGPSTDTQYF
>TRBV11-2|-|-|TRBJ2-7
TGTGCCAGCAGGTACTCCTACGAGCAGTACTTC
CASRYSYEQYF
>TRBV2|few|TRBD2|TRBJ2-2
TGTGCCAGCAGTGCGCGGACTAGCGGGGGTAGCGGGGAGCTGTTTTTT
CASSARTSGGSGELFF
>TRBV19|-|TRBD1|TRBJ1-1
TGTGCCAGTAGTGTCCAGGGACAGGGGGGAAACACTGAAGCTTTCTTT
CASSVQGQGGNTEAFF
>TRBV30|once|-|TRBJ2-7
TGTGCCTGGAGTGTAGACTACGAGCAGTACTTC
CAWSVDYEQYF
>TRBV28|-|TRBD1|TRBJ1-5
TGTGCCAGCAGTAGGGGGACAGGGGGGAGTCAGCCCCAGCATTTT
CASSRGTGGSQPQHF
>TRBV19|-|-|TRBJ2-3
TGTGCCAGTAGTATTCAGGGTCCCCCCACAGATACGCAGTATTTT
CASSIQGPPTDTQYF
>TRBV5-1|-|-|TRBJ2-1
TGCGCCAGCAGCTTGCCCCATTCGGATGAGCAGTTCTTC
CASSLPHSDEQFF
>TRBV7-9|-|-|TRBJ2-6
TGTGCCAGCAGCTTATTGGCGGGGACGGGTACTGGGGCCAACGTCCTGACTTTC
CASSLLAGTGTGANVLTF
>TRBV9|few|-|TRBJ2-5
TGTGCCAGCAGCGTAGGGGTGTCGGAGACCCAGTACTTC
CASSVGVSETQYF
>TRBV18|-|-|TRBJ2-5
TGTGCCAGCTCACCTAATAACGACCTCCAGTACTTC
CASSPNNDLQYF
>TRBV10-3|-|-|TRBJ2-5
TGTGCCATCCGTGGGGGGGAGACCCAGTACTTC
CAIRGGETQYF
>TRBV5-8|-|TRBD1|TRBJ2-7
TGTGCCAGCAGCTTGGTTGGGACAGGGGCAGGTAACGAGCAGTACTTC
CASSLVGTGAGNEQYF
>TRBV11-2|-|TRBD1|TRBJ2-5
TGTGCCAGCAGCTTGGGGGGACAGGGGAAAGAGACCCAGTACTTC
CASSLGGQGKETQYF
>TRBV5-1|-|-|TRBJ2-2
TGCGCCAGCAGCTCGGACAGTAACACCGGGGAGCTGTTTTTT
CASSSDSNTGELFF
>TRBV6-1|-|TRBD2|TRBJ2-2
TGTGCCAGCAGTTCCCGGGAGGGGTACACCGGGGAGCTGTTTTTT
CASSSREGYTGELFF
>TRBV5-6|-|-|TRBJ1-3
TGTGCCAGCAGCTTGTTGGGCCTCTCTGGAAACACCATATATTTT
CASSLLGLSGNTIYF
>TRBV11-2|-|-|TRBJ1-6
TGTGCCAGCAGCTTAGATTGGGGTTTCCAGAGCCCCCTCCACTTT
CASSLDWGFQSPLHF
>TRBV30|-|-|TRBJ2-1
TGTGCCTGGAGCGCACGAGGGAATGAGCAGTTCTTC
CAWSARGNEQFF
>TRBV6-5|once|TRBD1|TRBJ1-5
TGTGCCAGCAACCCACAGGGGCTGTATCAGCCCCAGCATTTT
CASNPQGLYQPQHF
>TRBV30|few|-|TRBJ1-5
TGTGCCTGGAGTGTATCGGGCAGCAATCAGCCCCAGCATTTT
CAWSVSGSNQPQHF
>TRBV5-6|once|-|TRBJ2-1
TGTGCCAGCAGCTTAGATGTGAGGGTCTCCTACAATGAGCAGTTCTTC
CASSLDVRVSYNEQFF
>TRBV5-1|-|TRBD1|TRBJ1-1
TGCGCCAGCAGCCGACAGACTGGACAGGGTGAAGCTTTCTTT
CASSRQTGQGEAFF
>TRBV14|-|-|TRBJ2-6
TGTGCCAGCAGCTCCCGACCTACAGGGTTCTCTGGGGCCAACGTCCTGACTTTC
CASSSRPTGFSGANVLTF
>TRBV10-1|-|TRBD1|TRBJ1-1
TGCGCCAGCAGTGACTACAGGGGTGCCACTGAAGCTTTCTTT
CASSDYRGATEAFF
>TRBV7-3|-|-|TRBJ2-1
TGTGCCAGCAGCTTAGAGAGTGAGCAGTTCTTC
CASSLESEQFF
>TRBV2|-|TRBD2|TRBJ2-1
TGTGCCAGCAGGAGGACGGGACTAAGTGAGCAGTTCTTC
CASRRTGLSEQFF
>TRBV27|-|-|TRBJ2-7
TGTGCCAGCAGGGTGACAGGCTCCTACGAGCAGTACTTC
CASRVTGSYEQYF
>TRBV2|-|TRBD2|TRBJ2-7
TGTGCCAGCAGTGACACTAGCGGCTCCTACGAGCAGTACTTC
CASSDTSGSYEQYF